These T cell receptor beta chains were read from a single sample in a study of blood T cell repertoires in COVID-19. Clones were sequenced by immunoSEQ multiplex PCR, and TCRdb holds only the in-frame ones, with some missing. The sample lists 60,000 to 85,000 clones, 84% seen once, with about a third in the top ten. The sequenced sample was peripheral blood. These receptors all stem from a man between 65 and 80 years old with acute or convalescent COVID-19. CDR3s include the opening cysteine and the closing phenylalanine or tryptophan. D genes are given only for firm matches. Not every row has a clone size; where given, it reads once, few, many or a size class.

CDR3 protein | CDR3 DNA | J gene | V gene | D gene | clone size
CASSSPGTGTVYEQYF | TGTGCCAGCAGCTCTCCTGGGACAGGGACGGTCTACGAGCAGTACTTC | TRBJ2-7 | TRBV6-2/TRBV6-3 | TRBD1 | -
CASSGQGPDRGGNYEQYF | TGTGCCAGCAGTGGACAAGGGCCGGACAGGGGCGGGAACTACGAGCAGTACTTC | TRBJ2-7 | TRBV2 | TRBD1 | -
CAIREGQYLSNQPQHF | TGTGCCATCAGGGAGGGCCAGTACCTCAGCAATCAGCCCCAGCATTTT | TRBJ1-5 | TRBV10-3 | - | -
CASSYAGSTDTQYF | TGTGCCAGCAGCTACGCGGGGAGCACAGATACGCAGTATTTT | TRBJ2-3 | TRBV11-1 | - | -
CASSLLYTGELFF | TGTGCCAGCAGCTTACTCTACACCGGGGAGCTGTTTTTT | TRBJ2-2 | TRBV2 | - | -
CASSFSNTEAFF | TGTGCCAGCAGCTTTTCTAACACTGAAGCTTTCTTT | TRBJ1-1 | TRBV5-4 | - | once
CASRSPGVIGDTQYF | TGTGCCAGCAGGTCCCCGGGGGTAATCGGAGATACGCAGTATTTT | TRBJ2-3 | TRBV6-5 | - | once
CASSQGLGSYNEKLFF | TGTGCCAGCAGCCAAGGATTGGGCAGCTATAATGAAAAACTGTTTTTT | TRBJ1-4 | TRBV3-1/TRBV3-2 | - | -
CASSVIAGGTDTQYF | TGTGCCAGCAGCGTTATAGCGGGGGGCACAGATACGCAGTATTTT | TRBJ2-3 | TRBV9 | TRBD2 | -
CASSLTRTGGHQPQHF | TGTGCCAGCAGTCTCACCAGGACAGGGGGTCATCAGCCCCAGCATTTT | TRBJ1-5 | TRBV27 | TRBD1 | -
CSASQTTAVFGYTF | TGCAGTGCTAGTCAAACCACAGCGGTTTTTGGCTACACCTTC | TRBJ1-2 | TRBV20-1 | - | -
CASSNSFPGTPSSYNSPLHF | TGCGCCAGCAGCAACTCCTTCCCCGGGACACCGAGCTCCTATAATTCACCCCTCCACTTT | TRBJ1-6 | TRBV4-3 | - | -
CASSQDLTGNQPQHF | TGTGCCAGCAGCCAAGATCTGACAGGGAATCAGCCCCAGCATTTT | TRBJ1-5 | TRBV3-1/TRBV3-2 | TRBD1 | -
CASSESGYGGGYTF | TGTGCCAGCAGTGAGTCGGGATACGGAGGAGGCTACACCTTC | TRBJ1-2 | TRBV2 | - | -
CASSLGLTGGNLNSKNIQYF | TGCGCCAGCAGCTTGGGCCTGACAGGGGGCAATTTAAATTCCAAAAACATTCAGTACTTC | TRBJ2-4 | TRBV5-1 | TRBD1 | -
CASSEARLAGLSPQYF | TGTGCCAGCAGTGAAGCTCGACTAGCGGGGTTATCCCCCCAGTATTTT | TRBJ2-3 | TRBV2 | TRBD2 | -
CATSEVGGTSGSHEETQYF | TGTGCCACCAGTGAAGTTGGGGGGACTAGCGGGAGTCATGAGGAGACCCAGTACTTC | TRBJ2-5 | TRBV24-1 | TRBD2 | -
CATSDNGYGYTF | TGTGCCACCAGTGATAACGGTTATGGCTACACCTTC | TRBJ1-2 | TRBV24-1 | - | -
CASSSNRGPSNEKLFF | TGTGCCAGCAGCTCGAACAGGGGGCCCTCTAATGAAAAACTGTTTTTT | TRBJ1-4 | TRBV5-8 | TRBD1 | few
CASSPIRTDTQYF | TGTGCCAGCTCACCAATCCGTACAGATACGCAGTATTTT | TRBJ2-3 | TRBV18 | - | -
CASSYDSIYGYTF | TGTGCCAGCAGTTACGACAGCATCTATGGCTACACCTTC | TRBJ1-2 | TRBV6-5 | - | -
CASRRGQGDYEQFF | TGTGCCAGCAGAAGGGGACAGGGAGACTATGAGCAGTTCTTC | TRBJ2-1 | TRBV7-9 | TRBD1 | -
CASSNQGATYEQYF | TGTGCCAGCAGTAATCAGGGGGCCACCTACGAGCAGTACTTC | TRBJ2-7 | TRBV6-5 | TRBD1 | many
CASSPPGTGIGKNIQYF | TGTGCCAGCTCACCACCCGGGACAGGGATTGGCAAAAACATTCAGTACTTC | TRBJ2-4 | TRBV18 | TRBD1 | -
CASSITGGSEKLFF | TGTGCCAGCAGCATCACAGGGGGGAGTGAAAAACTGTTTTTT | TRBJ1-4 | TRBV6-5 | TRBD1 | -
CASSKPDRGYEQYF | TGTGCCAGTAGTAAACCGGACAGGGGGTACGAGCAGTACTTC | TRBJ2-7 | TRBV19 | TRBD1 | -
CASRRDPQGAYGYTF | TGTGCCAGCCGGAGAGATCCACAGGGTGCCTATGGCTACACCTTC | TRBJ1-2 | TRBV6-4 | - | -
CASSDPGQGRYGYTF | TGTGCCAGCAGTGACCCGGGACAGGGCCGTTATGGCTACACCTTC | TRBJ1-2 | TRBV6-1 | TRBD1 | -
CASSVDPDRLTYEQYF | TGTGCCAGCAGCGTAGATCCCGACAGGCTAACCTACGAGCAGTACTTC | TRBJ2-7 | TRBV9 | - | -
CASSLARTSGSYEQFF | TGTGCCAGCAGCTTAGCGAGGACTAGCGGGAGCTATGAGCAGTTCTTC | TRBJ2-1 | TRBV7-9 | TRBD2 | -
CASSLRGARVSQFF | TGTGCCAGCAGCTTACGGGGGGCCAGGGTGAGCCAGTTCTTC | TRBJ2-1 | TRBV5-8 | - | -
CASSQAGFTDTQYF | TGTGCCAGCAGCCAAGCGGGATTCACAGATACGCAGTATTTT | TRBJ2-3 | TRBV7-9 | TRBD2 | -
CASSLGIGLTNEKLFF | TGTGCCAGCAGCTTAGGAATCGGACTCACTAATGAAAAACTGTTTTTT | TRBJ1-4 | TRBV11-2 | - | -
CASSHRDSQQAFF | TGTGCCAGCAGCCATAGGGACAGCCAGCAAGCTTTCTTT | TRBJ1-1 | TRBV6-5 | TRBD1 | -
CASGGTTRTDTQYF | TGTGCCAGCGGTGGGACTACGCGCACAGATACGCAGTATTTT | TRBJ2-3 | TRBV27 | TRBD2 | -
CAWSETGVSRNQPQHF | TGTGCCTGGAGCGAAACAGGGGTTTCGCGCAATCAGCCCCAGCATTTT | TRBJ1-5 | TRBV30 | TRBD1 | once
CASSRAQGYQPQHF | TGTGCCAGCAGCCGGGCCCAGGGGTATCAGCCCCAGCATTTT | TRBJ1-5 | TRBV7-9 | - | -
CASSDVWGDYGYTF | TGTGCCAGCAGTGATGTTTGGGGCGACTATGGCTACACCTTC | TRBJ1-2 | TRBV6-4 | - | -
CAISEYGLTEPNEQFF | TGTGCCATCAGTGAGTATGGACTTACCGAACCCAATGAGCAGTTCTTC | TRBJ2-1 | TRBV10-3 | - | -
CASSLAPGTSGGLGEQFF | TGTGCCAGCAGCTTAGCTCCTGGGACTAGCGGGGGTTTGGGTGAGCAGTTCTTC | TRBJ2-1 | TRBV11-1 | TRBD2 | few
CASRATMGALYEQYF | TGTGCCAGCAGGGCCACCATGGGGGCTCTCTACGAGCAGTACTTC | TRBJ2-7 | TRBV27 | - | once
CASSYPTGGDTEAFF | TGTGCCAGCAGTTACCCTACAGGGGGCGACACTGAAGCTTTCTTT | TRBJ1-1 | TRBV6-2/TRBV6-3 | TRBD1 | -
CASTLRGLNTGELFF | TGTGCCAGCACCCTGCGCGGGCTGAACACCGGGGAGCTGTTTTTT | TRBJ2-2 | TRBV27 | - | -
CASSRRTSGSLYEQYF | TGTGCCAGCAGCCGGCGGACTAGCGGGAGTTTGTACGAGCAGTACTTC | TRBJ2-7 | TRBV3-1/TRBV3-2 | TRBD2 | -
CASSFEGRGEQFF | TGTGCCAGCAGCTTCGAGGGGCGGGGTGAGCAGTTCTTC | TRBJ2-1 | TRBV11-3 | - | -